This T cell receptor beta chain derives from a study of control samples from healthy donors and cancer patients. TCRdb keeps only in-frame clones here, not all; method: immunoSEQ multiplex PCR. The sample lists 400,000 to 500,000 clones; about 93% were seen once. The V and J ends lost 5 bases and 1 base respectively, with 14 bases between them. The germline gives CDR1 SGHVS, CDR2 FNYEAQ. The CDR3 totals 16 residues. This TCR was sampled from a man aged 35-49 years with head and neck cancer. The V gene is TRBV7-6, the J gene TRBJ2-2, with no clear D. Sequenced input: PBMCs. The DNA of the CDR3 is TGTGCCAGCAGCCCCGCAGAGTGGCGGAACACCGGGGAGCTGTTTTTT. This codes for CASSPAEWRNTGELFF.